These 21 T cell receptor beta chains originate from one sample sequenced in a study of T cell clones after liver transplantation. Here immunoSEQ multiplex PCR was the method, and the copy in TCRdb shows in-frame clones only, minus some. In the table there are over a thousand clones, approximately 44% of which are singletons. These receptors lack a known antigen. Sequencing of dividing CFSE-low cells from the MLR defined alloreactive TCRbeta sequences. The sample consisted of CD4+ T cells from cultured PBMCs. Source of these receptors: a human patient who received a liver transplant. Some T cells may be supplied by the graft donor.

This clone is medium-sized (0.01 to 0.1%) in the sample. J is TRBJ1-5 and V is TRBV2; D is ambiguous. The CDR3 runs to 14 residues. V lost 5 bases and J lost 3, with 11 bases in between. Germline lookup yields CDR1 SNHLY and CDR2 FYNNEI. In DNA form, the CDR3 reads TGTGCCAGCAGTCCCATTACCGTCAATCAGCCCCAGCATTTT. It is translated as CASSPITVNQPQHF.

A few counts support this clone. The chain has TRBV27 and TRBJ1-5; 8 bases align to TRBD1. The J segment lost 6 bases and the V segment lost 4 bases, leaving 5 bases of the junction unmatched. This CDR3 has 14 amino acids. Germline CDR1 and CDR2: MNHEY and SMNVEV (reference sequence). This chain's CDR3 is CASSWTGFGQPQHF. Here the CDR3 DNA reads TGTGCCAGCAGTTGGACAGGGTTCGGTCAGCCCCAGCATTTT.

This clone was recorded once. V and J are TRBV21-1 and TRBJ2-3; TRBD1 is the table's D call, not checked against the DNA. TRBV21-1 is shown as a pseudogene. The CDR3 is 15 amino acids. The CDR3: CASSPGQGDGDTQYF. The CDR3 coding sequence is TGTGCCAGCAGTCCGGGACAGGGGGATGGAGATACGCAGTATTTT.

The CDR3 sequence: CASSLQGTGGYTF. As DNA, the CDR3 is TGTGCCAGCAGTTTACAGGGAACAGGTGGCTACACCTTC. This sequence joins TRBV7-9 and TRBJ1-2; tentatively, D is TRBD1 (6 bases). Germline values: CDR1 SEHNR, CDR2 FQNEAQ (reference sequence). This CDR3 comprises 13 residues. V shed 6 bases and J shed 7 bases, with 15 bases lying between them.

The rearrangement joins TRBV5-1 to TRBJ2-1; the match to TRBD2 covers 15 bases. Per germline, CDR1 SGHRS and CDR2 YFSETQ. With 4 bases clipped from V and 6 bases from J, the junction kept 11 bases outside the gene matches. The CDR3 is made up of 18 amino acids. CDR3 amino acids: CASSPTSGTSGRSNEQFF. The CDR3, as DNA: TGCGCCAGCAGCCCAACTTCCGGGACTAGCGGGAGGTCCAATGAGCAGTTCTTC.

The chain has TRBV5-5 and TRBJ1-1; 7 bases map to TRBD1. The CDR3 is 15 residues long. Germline CDR1 reads SGHKS; CDR2 reads YYEKEE (reference sequence). Trimming took 4 bases from V and 6 from J; bases not matched to a gene: 12. CDR3 coding DNA: TGTGCCAGCAGCCGAGTCCGGGACAGCCCTTCTGAAGCTTTCTTT. As protein: CASSRVRDSPSEAFF.

This clone was detected a few times. The rearrangement links TRBV7-2 to TRBJ1-5; a weak D match, TRBD1 (5 bases). Between the trimmed V and J ends, which lost 5 bases and 1 base, there was a span of 12 bases. Germline CDR1 is SGHTA and CDR2 is FQGNSA. The CDR3 totals 15 residues. The CDR3 DNA reads TGTGCCAGCAGCCGGGACCTGAGCAGCAATCAGCCCCAGCATTTT. This codes for CASSRDLSSNQPQHF.

This clone was counted between two and nine times. V gene TRBV28 combines with J gene TRBJ2-1, with 8 nucleotides matching TRBD1. Per the germline V gene, CDR1 is MDHEN and CDR2 is SYDVKM. The CDR3 sequence is 16 residues long. The junction had 16 bases not matched to a gene; V was cut back by 5 bases and J by 10 bases. In DNA, the CDR3 is TGTGCCAGCAGTCCAAGGACAGGGCTGGGGCTGGGAGAGCAGTTCTTC. Protein product: CASSPRTGLGLGEQFF.

This clone is deemed large. The chain couples TRBV29-1 to TRBJ2-3, with D uncertain. From germline, CDR1 is SQVTM and CDR2 ANQGSEA. The V and J ends lost 3 bases and 3 bases respectively, with 13 bases between them. The CDR3 extends over 14 amino acids. This CDR3 is CSVDGAGLTDTQYF. The CDR3 nucleotides are TGCAGCGTTGATGGTGCTGGGCTTACAGATACGCAGTATTTT.

In this sample, this clone is medium-sized. The chain links TRBV7-2 to TRBJ1-2; D not certain. Trimming left V 0 bases short and J 6 bases short, with 14 bases between. Germline CDR1 reads SGHTA; CDR2 reads FQGNSA. CDR3 length: 15 residues. Here the CDR3 reads CASSLALAERDGYTF. The CDR3 DNA reads TGTGCCAGCAGCTTAGCCCTGGCAGAGAGGGATGGCTACACCTTC.

The chain couples TRBV7-6 to TRBJ2-3, with 7 nucleotides matching TRBD2. This CDR3 is 15 amino acids long. V lost 1 base and J lost 1; bases outside the gene matches: 2. The germline V gene encodes CDR1 SGHVS and CDR2 FNYEAQ. The CDR3 spells CASSLGTSGTDTQYF. The CDR3 DNA is TGTGCCAGCAGCTTAGGGACTAGTGGCACAGATACGCAGTATTTT.

This clone is classed as medium-sized. V and J are TRBV30 and TRBJ1-1; TRBD1 matches at 11 bases. There are 13 residues in the CDR3. Germline CDR1 GTSNPN, CDR2 SVGIG (reference sequence). J lost 10 bases, V lost 0 bases, and 4 bases had no gene match. CDR3 residues: CAWSVSGTGGAFF. The CDR3 coding sequence is TGTGCCTGGAGTGTGAGTGGGACAGGGGGAGCTTTCTTT.

This clone is judged large. The chain couples TRBV27 to TRBJ2-7, with 12 bases that match TRBD2. Trimming at V came to 3 bases and at J to 4 bases, leaving 7 bases not matched to a gene. Germline assignment: CDR1 MNHEY and CDR2 SMNVEV (reference sequence). The CDR3 is made up of 16 amino acids. CDR3 DNA sequence: TGTGCCAGCAGTTTCTATTCTAGCGGGAGGGCTTACGAGCAGTACTTC. Amino acids: CASSFYSSGRAYEQYF.

This rearrangement joins TRBV5-4 to TRBJ2-7; no clear D. This CDR3 comprises 11 residues. Trimming removed 3 bases at V and 4 bases at J, with 5 bases between. Germline values: CDR1 SGHNT, CDR2 YYREEE (reference sequence). The CDR3 is CASSSVYEQYF. The CDR3, as DNA: TGTGCCAGCAGCTCTGTATACGAGCAGTACTTC.

The chain combines TRBV11-2 with TRBJ1-2, with D uncertain. Trimming took off 1 base at V and 6 bases at J, with 15 bases between the two ends. CDR3 length equals 15 residues. Looked up from germline, CDR1 is SGHAT and CDR2 is FQNNGV. The CDR3 nucleotides read TGTGCCAGCAGCTTAGCCCTGGCAGAGAGGGATGGCTACACCTTC. This gives the protein CASSLALAERDGYTF.

In its sample, this clone was seen once. The rearrangement joins TRBV7-2 to TRBJ2-2; D possibly uses TRBD1 or TRBD2 (5 bases each). This CDR3 comprises 13 residues. V dropped 5 bases and J dropped 8 bases, with 12 bases sitting between them. Germline CDR1 reads SGHTA; CDR2 reads FQGNSA. The CDR3 nucleotides are TGTGCCAGCAGCGGGACCAGGACAGGGGAGCTGTTTTTT. It is translated as CASSGTRTGELFF.

The chain couples TRBV11-3 to TRBJ2-2, with D uncertain. With 3 bases removed from V and 3 bases from J, the gap between germline ends came to 8 bases. The CDR3 is 14 amino acids. Germline V gene lookup returns CDR1 SGHNT and CDR2 YENEEA. The CDR3 nucleotides read TGTGCCAGCAGCTTGTTACCCGACACCGGGGAGCTGTTTTTT. This codes for CASSLLPDTGELFF.

In this sample, this clone is large (0.1 to 1%). The chain recombines TRBV5-6 with TRBJ1-2, with 9 positions matching TRBD1. Germline trimming cut 1 base from V and 8 bases from J; bases unmatched to any gene: 9. Germline CDR1 is SGHDT and CDR2 is YYEEEE. The CDR3 is made up of 15 amino acids. The CDR3, as DNA: TGTGCCAGCAGCTTGAGATGGACAGGGGCGGGCGGCTACACCTTC. Protein sequence: CASSLRWTGAGGYTF.

This clone was seen only a few times. The rearrangement links TRBV7-3 to TRBJ2-5; 9 bases are a match to TRBD2. The CDR3 contains 15 residues. V shed 1 base and J 5 bases; nucleotides not matched to a gene: 5. Germline CDR1 reads SGHTA; CDR2 reads FQGTGA. The CDR3 DNA is TGTGCCAGCAGCTTAAACGCGGGAGGGTGGGAGACCCAGTACTTC. Translation gives CASSLNAGGWETQYF.

Concerning this clone itself: One junction end disagrees with the germline gene, perhaps due to a read error. The genes are TRBV19 and TRBJ2-7, with D possibly matching TRBD2 (5 bases). Germline V gene lookup returns CDR1 LNHDA and CDR2 SQIVND (reference sequence). CDR3 length equals 13 residues. The CDR3 nucleotides read TGTGCCACTAGTCAAGGGAGTTTATACGAGCAGTACTTC. This sequence encodes CATSQGSLYEQYF. The whole variable domain, remainder taken from reference TRBV19 and TRBJ2-7, is DGGITQSPKYLFRKEGQNVTLSCEQNLNHDAMYWYRQDPGQGLRLIYYSQIVNDFQKGDIAEGYSVSREKKESFPLTVTSAQKNPTAFYLCATSQGSLYEQYFGPGTRLTVT.

Sample share makes this clone medium-sized. The chain employs TRBV4-2 and TRBJ1-1, with D maybe TRBD1 (5 bases). Germline CDR1 is LGHNA and CDR2 is YNFKEQ. The CDR3 runs to 14 residues. Trimming took off 5 bases at V and 4 bases at J, with 14 bases between the two ends. CDR3 sequence reads: CASSAQGGLTEAFF. CDR3 coding DNA: TGTGCCAGCAGCGCCCAGGGAGGGCTCACTGAAGCTTTCTTT.